Each of the 18 T cell receptor beta chains below was sequenced from the same sample in a study of identical twins. Using its own MiXCR run on the 5' RACE reads, TCRdb lists one record per CDR3 protein. The sample shows around 960,000 distinct CDR3 sequences, 10% to 15% of them seen only once. This same sample was also taken into another study, of yellow fever vaccine responses in identical twins.

The sequencing input was PBMCs. The origin of the receptors is a woman between 18 and 29 years old in good health.

This clonotype occurred a few times. V is TRBV6-5 and J is TRBJ2-5, with D unclear. Per germline, CDR1 MNHEY and CDR2 SVGAGI. The CDR3 extends over 11 amino acids. V gave up 10 bases and J gave up 2 bases, with 8 bases separating them. The DNA for the CDR3 is TGTGCCACCACAGCTCAAGAGACCCAGTACTTC. It codes for CATTAQETQYF.

A few counts support this clonotype. This chain links TRBV9 with TRBJ2-1; 7 bases map to TRBD1. The length of the CDR3 is 17 residues. J was trimmed by 2 bases and V by 3 bases; bases with no gene match: 11. CDR1 and CDR2 from the germline V gene are SGDLS and YYNGEE. Here the CDR3 reads CASSAGFHDRAYNEQFF. CDR3 DNA sequence: TGTGCCAGCAGCGCCGGGTTCCATGACAGGGCCTACAATGAGCAGTTCTTC.

This chain joins TRBV12-5 and TRBJ2-7, with 8 nucleotides matching TRBD2. There are 13 residues in the CDR3. The germline gives CDR1 LGHNT, CDR2 FRNRAP. Trimming at V came to 6 bases and at J to 3 bases, leaving 4 bases not matched to a gene. The CDR3 spells CASGRSGSYEQYF. CDR3 DNA sequence: TGTGCTAGTGGACGGAGCGGGAGCTACGAGCAGTACTTC.

The chain employs TRBV24-1 and TRBJ2-2; either TRBD1 or TRBD2 may supply D (5 bases each). Germline CDR1 KGHDR, CDR2 SFDVKD. V gave up 1 base and J gave up 6 bases, with 8 bases separating them. CDR3 length: 14 residues. The CDR3, as DNA: TGTGCCACCAGTGATTTTAAGGGACCCGGGGAGCTGTTTTTT. This encodes CATSDFKGPGELFF.

This chain uses TRBV5-6 with TRBJ2-1, with TRBD2 as a possible D gene (5 bases). This CDR3 region has 14 residues. Trimming removed 2 bases at V and 9 bases at J, with 15 bases between. Germline CDR1 is SGHDT and CDR2 is YYEEEE. The CDR3 DNA follows: TGTGCCAGCAGCTTTGATTTCCTAGCCCGTGAGCAGTTCTTC. It encodes CASSFDFLAREQFF.

This clonotype has just a few counts. The rearrangement links TRBV6-1 to TRBJ2-1; TRBD2 aligns across 11 bases. Germline assignment: CDR1 MNHNS and CDR2 SASEGT. The CDR3 runs to 16 residues. Germline trimming cut 4 bases from V and 3 bases from J; bases unmatched to any gene: 5. CDR3 in amino acids: CASSGGTSGSYNEQFF. Here the CDR3 DNA reads TGTGCCAGCAGTGGGGGAACTAGCGGGAGCTACAATGAGCAGTTCTTC.

This clonotype has a handful of counts. The V and J genes are TRBV12-3 or TRBV12-4 and TRBJ2-3; D gene ambiguous. The CDR3 is 12 residues long. V was cut by 7 bases and J by 3 bases, with 8 bases left in between. CDR3 in amino acids: CASKPGTDTQYF. CDR3 DNA: TGTGCCAGCAAACCTGGTACAGATACGCAGTATTTT.

The CDR3 coding sequence is TGTGCCAGCAGTTTAATAGGCTTGGGACAGGGGGGCAATGAGCAGTTCTTC. It is translated as CASSLIGLGQGGNEQFF. The chain joins TRBV12-3 or TRBV12-4 to TRBJ2-1; 11 bases match TRBD1. Trimming cost V 2 bases and J 6 bases; bases outside gene matches: 9. The CDR3 has 17 amino acids.

This chain joins TRBV7-9 and TRBJ1-5; 7 bases fit TRBD1. This CDR3 contains 14 residues. J was trimmed by 5 bases and V by 5 bases; bases with no gene match: 6. Germline V gene sequence: CDR1 SEHNR, CDR2 FQNEAQ (reference sequence). The CDR3 DNA is TGTGCCAGCAGCCGACAGGGTGGAGATCAGCCCCAGCATTTT. Its protein product is CASSRQGGDQPQHF.

This clonotype was counted only a few times. The chain joins TRBV20-1 to TRBJ2-1, with 14 bases lining up with TRBD2. The germline gives CDR1 DFQATT, CDR2 SNEGSKA (reference sequence). V lost 4 bases and J lost 1; bases outside the gene matches: 9. The CDR3 contains 18 residues. The CDR3 loop is CSAISGTSGRWSYNEQFF. Written as DNA, the CDR3 is TGCAGTGCTATCTCCGGGACTAGCGGGAGATGGTCCTACAATGAGCAGTTCTTC.

This clonotype showed up just a few times. CDR3 amino acids: CASNLQGPNYGYTF. In DNA form, the CDR3 reads TGTGCCAGCAACCTACAGGGACCCAACTATGGCTACACCTTC. The chain couples TRBV6-1 to TRBJ1-2, with D tentatively TRBD1 (6 bases). Looked up from germline, CDR1 is MNHNS and CDR2 is SASEGT. V lost 7 bases, J lost 2 bases, and 14 bases lay in between. CDR3 length: 14 amino acids.

This clonotype occurred a few times. The chain couples TRBV7-2 to TRBJ2-3; 10 positions agree with TRBD2. Germline CDR1 reads SGHTA; CDR2 reads FQGNSA. This CDR3 comprises 17 residues. The V gene end was trimmed by 1 base and the J gene end by 7 bases; junction bases not matched to a gene: 11. The CDR3 DNA follows: TGTGCCAGCAGCTTAGGACTAGCGGGCGTGCTAGTGCATACGCAGTATTTT. This gives the protein CASSLGLAGVLVHTQYF.

This clonotype has a handful of counts. The rearrangement uses TRBV27 and TRBJ1-1, with 7 bases aligning to TRBD1. CDR1 is MNHEY, CDR2 SMNVEV, per germline (reference sequence). The CDR3 totals 13 residues. Trimming took 5 bases from V and 6 from J; bases not matched to a gene: 6. This CDR3 reads CASSPRGGAEAFF. The DNA for the CDR3 is TGTGCCAGCAGTCCCAGGGGGGGTGCTGAAGCTTTCTTT.

The chain recombines TRBV4-1 with TRBJ1-2, with 9 bases fitting TRBD1. The CDR3 consists of 14 residues. Germline CDR1 and CDR2: MGHRA and YSYEKL. With V trimmed by 2 bases and J by 8 bases, 6 bases remained unmatched. The CDR3 is CASSQTRQGGGYTF. The CDR3, as DNA: TGCGCCAGCAGCCAAACCCGACAGGGGGGCGGCTACACCTTC.

The genes are TRBV4-1 and TRBJ2-1; D gene unclear. Between the trimmed V and J ends, which lost 0 bases and 8 bases, there was a span of 8 bases. Germline CDR1 is MGHRA and CDR2 is YSYEKL. The CDR3 length is 13 residues. The CDR3 sequence: CASSQDIGHEQFF. CDR3 DNA: TGCGCCAGCAGCCAAGATATAGGCCATGAGCAGTTCTTC.

Only a few counts were recorded for this clonotype. The chain combines TRBV12-3 or TRBV12-4 with TRBJ1-5; no clear D gene. The V and J ends lost 6 bases and 11 bases respectively, with 11 bases between them. The CDR3 consists of 11 residues. In DNA form, the CDR3 reads TGTGCCAGCAGCTCCAGCGGGACCCAGCATTTT. Protein product: CASSSSGTQHF.

This clonotype occurred a few times. This sequence joins TRBV7-8 and TRBJ1-5, with D tentatively TRBD1 (5 bases). Between the trimmed V and J ends, which lost 0 bases and 2 bases, there was a span of 8 bases. This CDR3 spans 15 amino acids. Germline lookup yields CDR1 SGHVS and CDR2 FQNEAQ. The CDR3 protein is CASSLARGGNQPQHF. The DNA for the CDR3 is TGTGCCAGCAGCTTAGCGCGAGGGGGCAATCAGCCCCAGCATTTT.

DNA of the CDR3: TGTGCCAGCAGTTACTCGATCGGGACAGGGGGCGTTTCTGGGGCCAACGTCCTGACTTTC. It yields the protein CASSYSIGTGGVSGANVLTF. This chain links TRBV6-2 or TRBV6-3 with TRBJ2-6; 12 bases agree with TRBD1. V dropped 0 bases and J dropped 1; count of bases not matched to a gene: 7. The CDR3 extends over 20 amino acids. Per germline, CDR1 MNHEY and CDR2 SVGEGT.